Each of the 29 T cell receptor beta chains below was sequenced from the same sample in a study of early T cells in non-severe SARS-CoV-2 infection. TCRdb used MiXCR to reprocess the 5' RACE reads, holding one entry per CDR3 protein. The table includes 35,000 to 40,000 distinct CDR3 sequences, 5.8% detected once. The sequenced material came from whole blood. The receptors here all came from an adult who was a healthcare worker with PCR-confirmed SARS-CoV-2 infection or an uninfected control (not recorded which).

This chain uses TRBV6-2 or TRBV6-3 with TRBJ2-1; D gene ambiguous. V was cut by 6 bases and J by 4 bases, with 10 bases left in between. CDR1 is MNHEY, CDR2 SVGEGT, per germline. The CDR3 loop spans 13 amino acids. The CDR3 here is CASRGWDYNEQFF. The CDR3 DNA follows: TGTGCCAGCAGAGGTTGGGATTACAATGAGCAGTTCTTC.

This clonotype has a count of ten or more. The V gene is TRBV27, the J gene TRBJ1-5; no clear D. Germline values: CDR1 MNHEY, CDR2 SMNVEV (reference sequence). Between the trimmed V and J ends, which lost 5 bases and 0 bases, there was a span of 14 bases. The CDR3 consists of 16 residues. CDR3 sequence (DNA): TGTGCCAGCAGTGCTAAATCAACGTATAGCAATCAGCCCCAGCATTTT. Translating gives CASSAKSTYSNQPQHF.

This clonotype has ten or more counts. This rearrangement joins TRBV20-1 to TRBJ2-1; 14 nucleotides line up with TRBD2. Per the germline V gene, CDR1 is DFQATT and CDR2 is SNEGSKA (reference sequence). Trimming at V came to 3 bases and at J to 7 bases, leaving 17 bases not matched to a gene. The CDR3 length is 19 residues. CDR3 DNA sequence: TGCAGTGCTAGGATCACCGGGACTAGCGGGAGTGTAACGGGGAATGAGCAGTTCTTC. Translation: CSARITGTSGSVTGNEQFF.

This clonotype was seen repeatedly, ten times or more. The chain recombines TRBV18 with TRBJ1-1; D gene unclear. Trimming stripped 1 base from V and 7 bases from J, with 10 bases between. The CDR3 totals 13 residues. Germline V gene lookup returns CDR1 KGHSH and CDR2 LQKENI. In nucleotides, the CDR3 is TGTGCCAGCTCACCACGAGCAACCAATGAAGCTTTCTTT. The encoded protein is CASSPRATNEAFF.

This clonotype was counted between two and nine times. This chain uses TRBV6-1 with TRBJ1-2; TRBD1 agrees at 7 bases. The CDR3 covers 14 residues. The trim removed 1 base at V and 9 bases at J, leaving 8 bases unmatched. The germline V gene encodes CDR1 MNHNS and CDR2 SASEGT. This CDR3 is CASSEGWTGQSYTF. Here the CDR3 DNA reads TGTGCCAGCAGTGAAGGGTGGACAGGCCAGAGCTACACCTTC.

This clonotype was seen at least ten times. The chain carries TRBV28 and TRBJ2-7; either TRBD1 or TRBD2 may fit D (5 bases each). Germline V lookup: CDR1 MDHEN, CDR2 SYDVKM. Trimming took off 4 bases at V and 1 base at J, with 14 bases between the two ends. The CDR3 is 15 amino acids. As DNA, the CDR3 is TGTGCCAGCAGTTCTCCCGGGGCGAATTCCTACGAGCAGTACTTC. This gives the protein CASSSPGANSYEQYF.

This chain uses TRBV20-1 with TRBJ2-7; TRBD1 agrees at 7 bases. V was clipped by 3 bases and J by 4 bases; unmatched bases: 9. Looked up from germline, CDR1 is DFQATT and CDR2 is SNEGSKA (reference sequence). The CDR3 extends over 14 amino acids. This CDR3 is CSARGTAADYEQYF. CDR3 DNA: TGCAGTGCTAGGGGGACAGCGGCCGATTACGAGCAGTACTTC.

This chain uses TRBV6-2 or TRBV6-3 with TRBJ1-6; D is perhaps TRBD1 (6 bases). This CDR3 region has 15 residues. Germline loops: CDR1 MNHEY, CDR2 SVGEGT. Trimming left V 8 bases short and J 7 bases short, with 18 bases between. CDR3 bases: TGTGCCAGCGGCTGGACAGCGGACCTGAATTCACCCCTCCACTTT. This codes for CASGWTADLNSPLHF.

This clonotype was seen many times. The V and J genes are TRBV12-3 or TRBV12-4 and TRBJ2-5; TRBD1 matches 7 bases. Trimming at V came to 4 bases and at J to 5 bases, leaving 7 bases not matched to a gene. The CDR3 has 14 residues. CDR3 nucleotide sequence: TGTGCCAGCAGTTCCAGGGGGACAGCCGAGACCCAGTACTTC. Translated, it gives CASSSRGTAETQYF.

CDR3 amino acids: CATSDRANYGYTF. The CDR3 nucleotides are TGTGCCACCAGTGATCGAGCTAACTATGGCTACACCTTC. J is TRBJ1-2 and V is TRBV24-1; the D is unclear. This CDR3 region has 13 residues. Germline CDR1 and CDR2: KGHDR and SFDVKD. V shed 3 bases and J shed 0 bases, with 4 bases lying between them.

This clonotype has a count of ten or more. This chain's CDR3 is CSVARSGGGSDTQYF. The DNA of the CDR3 is TGCAGCGTTGCCCGGAGCGGGGGCGGATCAGATACGCAGTATTTT. The genes are TRBV29-1 and TRBJ2-3, with TRBD2 identical over 8 bases. V lost 4 bases and J lost 4; bases outside the gene matches: 10. The germline gives CDR1 SQVTM, CDR2 ANQGSEA. This CDR3 region has 15 residues.

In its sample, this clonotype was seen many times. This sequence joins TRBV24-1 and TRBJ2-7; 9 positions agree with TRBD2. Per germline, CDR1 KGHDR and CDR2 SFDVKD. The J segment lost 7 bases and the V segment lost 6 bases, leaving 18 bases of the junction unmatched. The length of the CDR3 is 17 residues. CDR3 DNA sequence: TGTGCCACCAGTTTCCCGAGCGGGGGGACCGAGGATAGGGAGCAGTACTTC. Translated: CATSFPSGGTEDREQYF.

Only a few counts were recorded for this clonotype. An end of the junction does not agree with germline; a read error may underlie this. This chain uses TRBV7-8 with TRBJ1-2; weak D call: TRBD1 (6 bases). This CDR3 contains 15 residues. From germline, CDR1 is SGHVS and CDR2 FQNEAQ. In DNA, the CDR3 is TGTGCCAGCAGCGCCCACAGGGAGGCCTACTATGACTACACCTTC. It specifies CASSAHREAYYDYTF.

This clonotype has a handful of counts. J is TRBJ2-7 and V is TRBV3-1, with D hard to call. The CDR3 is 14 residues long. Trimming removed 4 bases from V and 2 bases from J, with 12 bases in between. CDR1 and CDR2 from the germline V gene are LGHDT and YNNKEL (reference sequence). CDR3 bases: TGTGCCAGCAGCCCACGGACGGATCCCTACGAGCAGTACTTC. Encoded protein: CASSPRTDPYEQYF.

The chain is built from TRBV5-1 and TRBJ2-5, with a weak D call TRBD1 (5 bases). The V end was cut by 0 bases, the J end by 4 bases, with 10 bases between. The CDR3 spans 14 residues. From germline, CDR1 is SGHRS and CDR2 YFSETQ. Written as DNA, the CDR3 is TGCGCCAGCAGCTTGGAGGGGATAGGAGAGACCCAGTACTTC. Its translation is CASSLEGIGETQYF.

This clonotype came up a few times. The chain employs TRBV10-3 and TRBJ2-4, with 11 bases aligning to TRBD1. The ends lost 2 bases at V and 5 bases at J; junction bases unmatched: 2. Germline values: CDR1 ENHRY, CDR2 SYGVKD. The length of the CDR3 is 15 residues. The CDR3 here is CAISEGQGAENIQYF. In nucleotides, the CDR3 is TGTGCCATCAGTGAGGGACAGGGGGCGGAAAACATTCAGTACTTC.

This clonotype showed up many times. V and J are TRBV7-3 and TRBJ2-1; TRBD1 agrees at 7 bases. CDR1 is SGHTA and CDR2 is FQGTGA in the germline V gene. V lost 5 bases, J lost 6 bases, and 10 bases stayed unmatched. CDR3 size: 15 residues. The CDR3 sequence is CASSKSRQGFNEQFF. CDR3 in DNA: TGTGCCAGCAGCAAATCCCGACAGGGATTCAATGAGCAGTTCTTC.

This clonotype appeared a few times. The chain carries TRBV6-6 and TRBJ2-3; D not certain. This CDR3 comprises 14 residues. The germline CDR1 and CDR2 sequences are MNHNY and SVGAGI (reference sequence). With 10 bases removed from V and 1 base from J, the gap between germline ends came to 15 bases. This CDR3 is CATAGVSRTDTQYF. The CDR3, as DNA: TGTGCCACCGCAGGCGTGTCTCGCACAGATACGCAGTATTTT.

The chain's CDR3 is CASSSLGQREYF. CDR3 DNA sequence: TGTGCCAGCAGCTCCCTAGGACAACGGGAGTACTTC. V and J are TRBV7-8 and TRBJ2-5; D perhaps matches TRBD1 (5 bases). The V gene's germline CDR1 is SGHVS and CDR2 FQNEAQ. Trimming took off 4 bases at V and 12 bases at J, with 15 bases between the two ends. This CDR3 contains 12 residues.

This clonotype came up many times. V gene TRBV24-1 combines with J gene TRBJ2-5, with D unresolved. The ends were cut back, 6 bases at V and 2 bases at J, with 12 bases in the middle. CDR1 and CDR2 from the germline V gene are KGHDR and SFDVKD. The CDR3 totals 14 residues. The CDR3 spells CATSSPAAQETQYF. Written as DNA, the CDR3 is TGTGCCACCAGTTCTCCGGCTGCTCAAGAGACCCAGTACTTC.

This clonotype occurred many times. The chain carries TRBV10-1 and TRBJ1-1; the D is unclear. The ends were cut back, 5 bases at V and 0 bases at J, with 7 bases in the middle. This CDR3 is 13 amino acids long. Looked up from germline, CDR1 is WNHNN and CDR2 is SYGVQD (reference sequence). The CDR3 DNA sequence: TGCGCCAGCAGTTGGGTAATGAACACTGAAGCTTTCTTT. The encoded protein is CASSWVMNTEAFF.

The CDR3 DNA sequence: TGCAGTGCTAATTCGGGACAGGGGGACCACGAGCAGTACTTC. Translated: CSANSGQGDHEQYF. J is TRBJ2-7 and V is TRBV20-1, with 11 bases fitting TRBD1. This CDR3 is 14 amino acids long. The germline V gene has CDR1 DFQATT and CDR2 SNEGSKA (reference sequence). V gave up 4 bases and J gave up 5 bases; unmatched junction bases: 7.

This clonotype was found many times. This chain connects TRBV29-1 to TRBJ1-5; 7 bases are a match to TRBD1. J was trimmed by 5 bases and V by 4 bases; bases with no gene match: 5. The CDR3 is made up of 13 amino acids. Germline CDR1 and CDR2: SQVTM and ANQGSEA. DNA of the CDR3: TGCAGCGTTGGACAGGGCTCGGATCAGCCCCAGCATTTT. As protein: CSVGQGSDQPQHF.

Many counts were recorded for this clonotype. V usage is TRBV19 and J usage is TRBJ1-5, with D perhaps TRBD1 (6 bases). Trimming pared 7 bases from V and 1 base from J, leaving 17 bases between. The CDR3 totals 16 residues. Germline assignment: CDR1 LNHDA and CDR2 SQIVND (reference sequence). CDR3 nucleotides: TGTGCCAGTAAACACCCAGGGGCTAACAGCAATCAGCCCCAGCATTTT. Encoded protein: CASKHPGANSNQPQHF. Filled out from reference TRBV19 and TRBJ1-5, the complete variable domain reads DGGITQSPKYLFRKEGQNVTLSCEQNLNHDAMYWYRQDPGQGLRLIYYSQIVNDFQKGDIAEGYSVSREKKESFPLTVTSAQKNPTAFYLCASKHPGANSNQPQHFGDGTRLSIL.

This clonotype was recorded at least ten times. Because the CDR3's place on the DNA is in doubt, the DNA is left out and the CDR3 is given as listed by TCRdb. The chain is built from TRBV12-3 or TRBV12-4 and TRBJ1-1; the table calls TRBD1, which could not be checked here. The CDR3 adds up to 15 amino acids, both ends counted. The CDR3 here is CASSSSGQGKTEAFF.

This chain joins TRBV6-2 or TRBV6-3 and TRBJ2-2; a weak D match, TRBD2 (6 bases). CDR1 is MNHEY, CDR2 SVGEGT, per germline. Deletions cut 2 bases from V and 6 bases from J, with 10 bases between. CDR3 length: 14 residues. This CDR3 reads CASSYLAGSGELFF. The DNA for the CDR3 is TGTGCCAGCAGTTACCTGGCGGGGTCCGGGGAGCTGTTTTTT.

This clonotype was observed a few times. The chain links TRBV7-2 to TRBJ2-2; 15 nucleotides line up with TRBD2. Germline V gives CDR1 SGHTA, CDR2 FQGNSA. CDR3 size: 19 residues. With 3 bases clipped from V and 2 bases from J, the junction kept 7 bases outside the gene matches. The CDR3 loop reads CASSLAGTSGGQNTGELFF. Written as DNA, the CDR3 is TGTGCCAGCAGCTTGGCCGGGACTAGCGGGGGGCAAAACACCGGGGAGCTGTTTTTT.

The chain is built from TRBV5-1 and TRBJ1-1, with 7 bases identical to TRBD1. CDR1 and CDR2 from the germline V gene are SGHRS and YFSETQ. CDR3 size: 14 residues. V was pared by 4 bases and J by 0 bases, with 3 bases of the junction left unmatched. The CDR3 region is CASSGQAMNTEAFF. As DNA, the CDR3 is TGCGCCAGCAGCGGACAGGCCATGAACACTGAAGCTTTCTTT.

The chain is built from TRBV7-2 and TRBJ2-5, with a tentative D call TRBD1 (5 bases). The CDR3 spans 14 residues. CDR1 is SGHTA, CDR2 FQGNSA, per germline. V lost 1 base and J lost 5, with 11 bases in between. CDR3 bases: TGTGCCAGCAGCTTAGGACAGCTGGGGGAGACCCAGTACTTC. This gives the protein CASSLGQLGETQYF.